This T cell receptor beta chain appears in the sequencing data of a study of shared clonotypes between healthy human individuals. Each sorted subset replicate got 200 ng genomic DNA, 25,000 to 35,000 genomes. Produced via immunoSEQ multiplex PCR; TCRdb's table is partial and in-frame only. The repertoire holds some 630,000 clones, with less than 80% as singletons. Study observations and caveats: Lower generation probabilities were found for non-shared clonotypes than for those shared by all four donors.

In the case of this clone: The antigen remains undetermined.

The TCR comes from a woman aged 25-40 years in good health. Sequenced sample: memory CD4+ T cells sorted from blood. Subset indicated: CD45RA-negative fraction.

This CDR3 reads CASSQDTDRAFNTEAFF. The CDR3, as DNA: TGCGCCAGCAGCCAAGATACCGACAGGGCATTCAACACTGAAGCTTTCTTT. The chain links TRBV4-1 to TRBJ1-1, with 7 bases identical to TRBD1. From germline, CDR1 is MGHRA and CDR2 YSYEKL. The CDR3 loop spans 17 amino acids. V lost 0 bases, J lost 2 bases, and 9 bases stayed unmatched.